This T cell receptor (beta chain) was sequenced for a study of cytomegalovirus exposure and HLA in healthy donors. This clone was recorded once. Germline CDR1 reads SGHAT; CDR2 reads FQNNGV. V was clipped by 5 bases and J by 3 bases, with 10 bases between them. The CDR3 consists of 13 residues. The PCR made use of 60 Vbeta and 13 Jbeta primers. Produced via immunoSEQ multiplex PCR; TCRdb's table is partial and in-frame only. The data contain around 150,000 clones, about 70% of them singletons. The rearrangement links TRBV11-2 to TRBJ1-1; D possibly corresponds to TRBD1 (5 bases). The sequenced sample was PBMCs. This TCR came from a middle-aged woman in good health and CMV-seronegative. The CDR3 protein is CASSAAGDTEAFF. For the CDR3, the DNA is TGTGCCAGCAGCGCCGCGGGGGACACTGAAGCTTTCTTT.